Presented here are 11 T cell receptor beta chains from one specimen sequenced in a study of STAT3 mutations in large granular lymphocyte leukemia. Study-level findings and limits: Every T-cell large granular lymphocyte leukemia patient had at least one immunodominant TCR beta clonotype.

Repertoires were generated with immunoSEQ multiplex PCR, while TCRdb's copy carries only in-frame clones and drops some. The sample comprises roughly 3,200 clones, roughly 70% of which are singletons, and around 15% rests with the top ten. No antigen has been identified for these receptors. Specimen: peripheral blood mononuclear cells. These receptors all stem from a woman in her forties with T-cell large granular lymphocyte leukemia. Some clones in this sample may be carry-over from other donors' samples.

The rearrangement uses TRBV6-5 and TRBJ1-1, with D uncertain. This CDR3 has 15 residues. Trimming stripped 0 bases from V and 4 bases from J, with 12 bases between. Germline-derived CDR1 and CDR2 are MNHEY and SVGAGI. The CDR3 here is CASSYSGVGITEAFF. The CDR3 coding sequence is TGTGCCAGCAGTTACTCGGGAGTGGGTATCACTGAAGCTTTCTTT.

This clone showed up just a few times. V usage is TRBV29-1 and J usage is TRBJ2-7; D may be TRBD1 (6 bases). V lost 4 bases to trimming and J lost 1 base, with 14 bases between them. Germline CDR1 and CDR2: SQVTM and ANQGSEA. The CDR3 has 14 residues. The CDR3 reads CSVGSFQGSYEQYF. In DNA, the CDR3 is TGCAGCGTTGGCTCGTTTCAGGGGTCCTACGAGCAGTACTTC.

The V and J genes are TRBV30 and TRBJ2-7; tentatively, D is TRBD2 (6 bases). V was shortened by 5 bases and J by 2 bases, with 25 bases between the two germline ends. The germline V gene has CDR1 GTSNPN and CDR2 SVGIG (reference sequence). This CDR3 region has 17 residues. The CDR3 DNA sequence: TGTGCCTGGCATTCAGCAAGTGGGGAGGTAGATACCTACGAGCAGTACTTC. Protein sequence: CAWHSASGEVDTYEQYF.

This chain uses TRBV5-1 with TRBJ1-2; no definite D call. Germline loops: CDR1 SGHRS, CDR2 YFSETQ. The ends were cut back, 0 bases at V and 6 bases at J, with 15 bases in the middle. The CDR3 loop spans 15 amino acids. The CDR3: CASSLEDVTRHGYTF. The CDR3 DNA reads as TGCGCCAGCAGCTTGGAAGATGTGACCCGCCATGGCTACACCTTC.

V usage is TRBV20-1 and J usage is TRBJ2-7; D call uncertain. The CDR3 has 11 amino acids. The ends were cut back, 6 bases at V and 3 bases at J, with 9 bases in the middle. Germline V gives CDR1 DFQATT, CDR2 SNEGSKA (reference sequence). The CDR3 spells CSAAASYEQYF. The CDR3 DNA follows: TGCAGTGCCGCCGCCAGCTACGAGCAGTACTTC.

This CDR3 reads CASSPQETQYF. CDR3 coding DNA: TGTGCCAGCTCACCGCAGGAGACCCAGTACTTC. The chain has TRBV18 and TRBJ2-5; no clear D. The germline V gene has CDR1 KGHSH and CDR2 LQKENI. This CDR3 is built from 11 residues. Trimming took off 3 bases at V and 5 bases at J, with 4 bases between the two ends.

There are a few counts of this clone. The chain uses TRBV6-1 and TRBJ2-5, with 12 bases lining up with TRBD1. The length of the CDR3 is 15 residues. Germline CDR1 reads MNHNS; CDR2 reads SASEGT. V dropped 5 bases and J dropped 5; count of bases not matched to a gene: 6. In DNA form, the CDR3 reads TGTGCCAGCAGTTCCCGGGACAGGGGGCTGGAGACCCAGTACTTC. This translates into CASSSRDRGLETQYF.

A note on this clone: The junction shows a germline mismatch at one end, possibly a read error. This chain uses TRBV27 with TRBJ2-1, with 14 bases that match TRBD2. The CDR3 covers 17 residues. In germline, CDR1 is MNHEY, CDR2 SMNVEV (reference sequence). The CDR3 reads CASSLSGTSGSVVEQFF. CDR3 nucleotides: TGTGCCAGCAGTCTATCCGGGACTAGCGGGAGTGTAGTTGAGCAGTTCTTC.

This clone has a handful of counts. J is TRBJ1-1 and V is TRBV6-5, with D unclear. The V and J ends lost 0 bases and 3 bases respectively, with 11 bases between them. Germline lookup yields CDR1 MNHEY and CDR2 SVGAGI. The CDR3 is 15 amino acids. CDR3 coding DNA: TGTGCCAGCAGTTACTCGTACTTGGGAGACACTGAAGCTTTCTTT. Its protein product is CASSYSYLGDTEAFF.

This chain connects TRBV7-9 to TRBJ2-5; D call uncertain. Per the germline V gene, CDR1 is SEHNR and CDR2 is FQNEAQ (reference sequence). There are 13 residues in the CDR3. With 8 bases removed from V and 1 base from J, the gap between germline ends came to 11 bases. The DNA for the CDR3 is TGTGCCAGCGGCTCAGCTCCCCAAGAGACCCAGTACTTC. It codes for CASGSAPQETQYF.

The J gene is TRBJ2-7, the V gene TRBV30; D not resolved. Germline-derived CDR1 and CDR2 are GTSNPN and SVGIG (reference sequence). The V gene lost 2 bases and the J gene lost 2 bases, with 10 bases spanning the gap. There are 13 residues in the CDR3. The CDR3 is CAWSFGSAYEQYF. CDR3 sequence (DNA): TGTGCCTGGAGTTTTGGGTCAGCCTACGAGCAGTACTTC.